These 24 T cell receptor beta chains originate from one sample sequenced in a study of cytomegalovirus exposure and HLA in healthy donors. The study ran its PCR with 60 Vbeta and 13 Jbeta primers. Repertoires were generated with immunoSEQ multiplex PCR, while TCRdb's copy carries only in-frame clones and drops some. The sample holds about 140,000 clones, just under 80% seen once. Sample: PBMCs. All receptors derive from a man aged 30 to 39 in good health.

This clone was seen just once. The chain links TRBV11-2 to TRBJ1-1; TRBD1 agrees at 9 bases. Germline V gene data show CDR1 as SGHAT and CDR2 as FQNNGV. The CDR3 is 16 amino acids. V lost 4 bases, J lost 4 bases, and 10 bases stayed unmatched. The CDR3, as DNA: TGTGCCAGCAGCTCCCCGGGACAGGGTGGGAGCACTGAAGCTTTCTTT. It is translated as CASSSPGQGGSTEAFF.

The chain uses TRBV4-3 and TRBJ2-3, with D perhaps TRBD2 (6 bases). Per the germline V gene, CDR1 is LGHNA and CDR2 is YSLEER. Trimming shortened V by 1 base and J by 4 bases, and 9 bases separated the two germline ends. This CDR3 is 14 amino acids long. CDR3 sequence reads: CASSQVPGADTQYF. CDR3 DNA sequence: TGCGCCAGCAGCCAAGTTCCGGGAGCAGATACGCAGTATTTT.

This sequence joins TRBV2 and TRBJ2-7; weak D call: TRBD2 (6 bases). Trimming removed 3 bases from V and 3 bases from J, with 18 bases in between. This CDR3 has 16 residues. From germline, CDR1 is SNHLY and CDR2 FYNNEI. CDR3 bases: TGTGCCAGCAGTGAGCTAGGCGGGGCTTTGGTCTACGAGCAGTACTTC. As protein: CASSELGGALVYEQYF.

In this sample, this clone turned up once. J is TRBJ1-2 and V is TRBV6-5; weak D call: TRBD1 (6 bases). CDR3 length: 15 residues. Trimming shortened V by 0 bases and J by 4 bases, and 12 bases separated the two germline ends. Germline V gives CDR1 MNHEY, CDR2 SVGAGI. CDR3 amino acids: CASSYSPGVGYGYTF. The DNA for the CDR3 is TGTGCCAGCAGTTACTCCCCAGGGGTGGGCTATGGCTACACCTTC.

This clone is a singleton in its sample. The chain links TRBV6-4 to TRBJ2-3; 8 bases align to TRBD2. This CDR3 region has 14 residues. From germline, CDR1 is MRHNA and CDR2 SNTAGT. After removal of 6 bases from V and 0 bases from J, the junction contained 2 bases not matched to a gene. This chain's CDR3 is CASRASGSTDTQYF. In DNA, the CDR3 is TGTGCCAGCAGGGCTAGCGGGAGCACAGATACGCAGTATTTT.

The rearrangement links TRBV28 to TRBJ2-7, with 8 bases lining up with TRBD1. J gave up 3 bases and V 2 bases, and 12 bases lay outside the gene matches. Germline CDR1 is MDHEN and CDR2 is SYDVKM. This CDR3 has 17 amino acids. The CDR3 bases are TGTGCCAGCAGTTTACTAATCCCTAGGGACAGGTTCTACGAGCAGTACTTC. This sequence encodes CASSLLIPRDRFYEQYF.

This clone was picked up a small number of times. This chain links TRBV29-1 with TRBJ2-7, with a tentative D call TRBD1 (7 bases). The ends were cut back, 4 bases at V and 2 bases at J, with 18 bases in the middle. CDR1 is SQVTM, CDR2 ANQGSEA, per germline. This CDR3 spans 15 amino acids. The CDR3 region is CSVVLGAGGPYEQYF. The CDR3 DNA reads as TGCAGCGTTGTCCTCGGTGCAGGGGGGCCCTACGAGCAGTACTTC.

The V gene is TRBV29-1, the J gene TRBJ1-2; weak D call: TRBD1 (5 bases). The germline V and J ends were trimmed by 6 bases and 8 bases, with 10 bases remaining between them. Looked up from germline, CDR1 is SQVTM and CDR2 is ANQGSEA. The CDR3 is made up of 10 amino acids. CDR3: CSVDSWGYTF. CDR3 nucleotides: TGCAGCGTCGACAGTTGGGGCTACACCTTC.

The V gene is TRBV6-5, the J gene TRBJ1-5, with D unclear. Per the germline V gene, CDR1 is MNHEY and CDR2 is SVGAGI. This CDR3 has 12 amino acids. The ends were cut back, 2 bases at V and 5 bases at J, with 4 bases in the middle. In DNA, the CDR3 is TGTGCCAGCAGTTACATCTATCAGCCCCAGCATTTT. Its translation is CASSYIYQPQHF.

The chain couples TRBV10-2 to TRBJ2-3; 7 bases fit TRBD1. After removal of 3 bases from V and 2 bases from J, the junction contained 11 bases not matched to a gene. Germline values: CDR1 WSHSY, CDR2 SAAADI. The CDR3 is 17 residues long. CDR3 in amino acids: CASSDRRDSRLTDTQYF. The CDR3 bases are TGCGCCAGCAGTGACCGCCGGGACAGCCGACTCACAGATACGCAGTATTTT.

As DNA, the CDR3 is TGTGCCAGCAGCCCCCGACCAGGGGGCGATGGCTACACCTTC. It codes for CASSPRPGGDGYTF. The chain uses TRBV7-2 and TRBJ1-2; 8 bases match TRBD1. The germline V gene encodes CDR1 SGHTA and CDR2 FQGNSA. The CDR3 length is 14 residues. The V and J ends lost 5 bases and 6 bases, in that order; junction bases with no gene match: 8.

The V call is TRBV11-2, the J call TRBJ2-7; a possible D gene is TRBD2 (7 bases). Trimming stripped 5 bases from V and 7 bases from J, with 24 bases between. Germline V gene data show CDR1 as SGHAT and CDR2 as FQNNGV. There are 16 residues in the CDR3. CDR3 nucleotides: TGTGCCAGCAGCCCCGGGGACTACCAGGGGTTGAGAGAGCAGTACTTC. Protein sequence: CASSPGDYQGLREQYF.

The CDR3 reads CASSPFVVGSGSYNEQFF. DNA of the CDR3: TGTGCCAGCTCACCATTCGTCGTGGGCAGCGGCTCCTACAATGAGCAGTTCTTC. The chain is built from TRBV18 and TRBJ2-1; weak D call: TRBD2 (5 bases). The CDR3 is 18 amino acids. Germline-derived CDR1 and CDR2 are KGHSH and LQKENI. Trimming cost V 2 bases and J 0 bases, with 17 bases left between them.

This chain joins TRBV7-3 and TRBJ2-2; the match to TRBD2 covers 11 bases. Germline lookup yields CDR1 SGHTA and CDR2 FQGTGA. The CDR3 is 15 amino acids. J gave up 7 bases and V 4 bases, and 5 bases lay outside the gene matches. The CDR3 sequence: CASSSTSGSIGELFF. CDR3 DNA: TGTGCCAGCAGCTCAACTAGCGGGAGTATCGGGGAGCTGTTTTTT.

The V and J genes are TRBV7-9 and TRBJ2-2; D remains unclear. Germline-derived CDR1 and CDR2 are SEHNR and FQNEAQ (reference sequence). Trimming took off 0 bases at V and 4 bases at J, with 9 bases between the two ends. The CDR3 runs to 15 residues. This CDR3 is CASSLARLVTGELFF. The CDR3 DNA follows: TGTGCCAGCAGCTTAGCGAGGCTTGTCACCGGGGAGCTGTTTTTT.

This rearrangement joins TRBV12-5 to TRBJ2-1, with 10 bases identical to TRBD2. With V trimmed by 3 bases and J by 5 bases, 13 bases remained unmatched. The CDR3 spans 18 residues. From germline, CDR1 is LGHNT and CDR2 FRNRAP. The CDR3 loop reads CASGLWLAGVWGDNEQFF. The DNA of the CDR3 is TGTGCTAGTGGTTTATGGCTAGCGGGAGTCTGGGGCGACAATGAGCAGTTCTTC.

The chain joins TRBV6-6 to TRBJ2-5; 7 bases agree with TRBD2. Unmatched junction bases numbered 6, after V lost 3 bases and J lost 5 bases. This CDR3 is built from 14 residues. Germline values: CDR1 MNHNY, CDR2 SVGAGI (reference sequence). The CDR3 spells CASSYEGGRETQYF. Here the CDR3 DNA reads TGTGCCAGCAGTTATGAGGGAGGGAGGGAGACCCAGTACTTC.

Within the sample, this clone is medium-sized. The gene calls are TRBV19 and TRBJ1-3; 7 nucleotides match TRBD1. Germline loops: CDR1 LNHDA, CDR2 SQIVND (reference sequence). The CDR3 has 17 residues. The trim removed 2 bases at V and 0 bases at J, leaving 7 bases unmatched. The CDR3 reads CASSIPGDSSSGNTIYF. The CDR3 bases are TGTGCCAGTAGTATACCCGGGGACAGCTCCTCTGGAAACACCATATATTTT.

CDR3 sequence reads: CASSFTTSDGELFF. CDR3 nucleotide sequence: TGTGCCAGCAGCTTCACGACTAGCGACGGGGAGCTGTTTTTT. V is TRBV7-2 and J is TRBJ2-2; the match to TRBD2 covers 8 bases. The J segment lost 7 bases and the V segment lost 3 bases, leaving 4 bases of the junction unmatched. The CDR3 has 14 amino acids. The germline V gene has CDR1 SGHTA and CDR2 FQGNSA.

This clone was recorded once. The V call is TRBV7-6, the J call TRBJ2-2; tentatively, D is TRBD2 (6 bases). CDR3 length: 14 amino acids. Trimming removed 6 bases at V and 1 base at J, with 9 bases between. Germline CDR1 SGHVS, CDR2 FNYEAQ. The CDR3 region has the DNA TGTGCCAGCAGGCTTAGCGGGAACACCGGGGAGCTGTTTTTT. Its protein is CASRLSGNTGELFF.

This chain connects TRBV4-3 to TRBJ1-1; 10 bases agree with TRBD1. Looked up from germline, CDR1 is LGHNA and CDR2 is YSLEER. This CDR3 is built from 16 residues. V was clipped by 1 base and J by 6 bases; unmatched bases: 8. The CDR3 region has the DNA TGCGCCAGCAGCCAAGGAGTCAGGACAGGGGGGTCTGAAGCTTTCTTT. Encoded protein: CASSQGVRTGGSEAFF.

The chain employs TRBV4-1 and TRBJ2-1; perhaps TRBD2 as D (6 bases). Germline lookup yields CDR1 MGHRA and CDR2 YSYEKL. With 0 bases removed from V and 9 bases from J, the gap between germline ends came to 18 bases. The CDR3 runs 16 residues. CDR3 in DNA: TGCGCCAGCAGCCAAGAAGGGATGGGAGGAGGGAGTGAGCAGTTCTTC. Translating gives CASSQEGMGGGSEQFF.

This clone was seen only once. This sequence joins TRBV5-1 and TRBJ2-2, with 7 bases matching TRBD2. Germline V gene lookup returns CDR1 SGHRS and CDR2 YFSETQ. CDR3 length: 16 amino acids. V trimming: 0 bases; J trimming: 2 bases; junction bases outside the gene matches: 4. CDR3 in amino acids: CASSLALAENTGELFF. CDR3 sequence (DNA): TGCGCCAGCAGCTTGGCCCTAGCGGAAAACACCGGGGAGCTGTTTTTT.

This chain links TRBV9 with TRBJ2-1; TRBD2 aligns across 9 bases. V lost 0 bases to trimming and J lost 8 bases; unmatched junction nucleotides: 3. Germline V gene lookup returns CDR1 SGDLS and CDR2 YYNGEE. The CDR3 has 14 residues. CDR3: CASSVGGRAHEQFF. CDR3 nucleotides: TGTGCCAGCAGCGTAGGCGGGAGGGCCCATGAGCAGTTCTTC.